This paragraph reports one T cell receptor (beta chain). The table lists this clonotype with many counts. The specificity of this receptor is unknown. Per-base quality was not reported, and no clone a single base away is much larger than it. As encoded in the germline V gene, CDR1 is SGHRS while CDR2 is YFSETQ. Trimming costs V 4 bases and J 4 bases, and their ends lie 15 bases apart. The CDR3 holds 14 amino acids from the cysteine to the phenylalanine. The entry retains the CDR3 DNA only, 42 bases that are in frame from base 1. This specimen comes from a study of T-cell memory formation after mild COVID-19 (dated by TCRdb to 2020 to 2023). With respect to the entire study: TCR sequence clusters from the two donors were found to be largely donor specific. The cohort comprised two young, previously healthy adult volunteers, one female and one male. In a couple of donors, T-cell clones that expanded and contracted after mild COVID-19 were tracked by sequencing TCRalpha and TCRbeta repertoires over time. Summary of the overall study and its limitations: Clones that contracted from day 15 to 85 showed balanced CD4/CD8 phenotypes, whereas a second wave of clones that expanded from day 15 to 37 leaned towards CD4+. SARS-CoV-2 specificity was not confirmed for the second-wave clones peaking on day 37. Contracting CD4+ clones appeared mostly in the CM and EM memory subsets, whereas CD8+ clones were enriched in EMRA. The study covered only a couple of mild cases, and larger cohorts including severe cases with pre-infection samples were considered necessary. The detection of some responding clones in pre-infection memory suggests that pre-existing cross-reactive memory T cells joined the SARS-CoV-2 response.

These reads were obtained on an Illumina NovaSeq 6000. cDNA libraries for TCRalpha and TCRbeta were prepared by 5'RACE using constant-segment primers, with sample barcodes and unique molecular identifiers added. Trizol reagent was used to extract RNA from every sample. Library amplification was performed in two PCR steps, and a second sample barcode and Illumina TruSeq adapters were introduced in the second step. Sequencing of libraries was performed on an Illumina NovaSeq with 2 x 150 bp paired-end reads. On the authors' methods: The reads were demultiplexed and collapsed into UMI-guided consensus sequences using migec v1.2.7. Using mixcr v2.1.11, the UMI consensuses were aligned to TRA and TRB V and J templates and assembled into clonotypes. A clonotype was counted as expanded or contracted only when both edgeR and NoisET called the clonotype significant, with the noise models trained on biological replicates. For edgeR calls, the thresholds were a false discovery rate-adjusted p below 0.01 and a log2 fold-change of 1. As an exploratory analysis of dynamics, max-normalized trajectories of the 1000 most abundant clonotypes were examined by PCA with hierarchical clustering. Separately sequenced CD4+ and CD8+ repertoires were used to assign a CD4 or CD8 phenotype to each responding clone. TCRdb reworked the public reads: Q25 trimming with fastp, MiXCR clone assembly, productive beta chains retained. Under each unique CDR3 protein, matching rows form one entry showing the most common genes and DNA. The V and J calls reflect TCRdb's pipeline rather than the authors' work. Across this sample there are approximately 260,000 distinct CDR3 sequences, with about a sixth seen only once. The top ten constitute around 3.8% of the sample.

PBMCs were isolated by Ficoll-Paque density gradient centrifugation. Sample: PBMCs or a T cell subset sorted from them (not recorded which). This clonotype was sampled from a man between 18 and 35 years old who had mild COVID-19 (a few samples of this study predate the infection). The sample titles of this study are shuffled in the database, so cell type and time point are left out; the donor was told from shared clones. The chain couples TRBV5-1 to TRBJ2-7; the D gene is unclear. The CDR3 reads CASSQKAGLYEQYF. The DNA sequence follows: TGCGCCAGCAGCCAGAAGGCAGGATTATACGAGCAGTACTTC.